This TCR beta chain was found in a study of OX40 agonist ivuxolimab in advanced cancers. Study-wide findings and caveats: Specificity for antigen went undetermined in the expanded peripheral T cells.

Patients were ruled out by autoimmune disease history or systemic immunosuppression. This CDR3 is 18 amino acids long. V lost 4 bases, J lost 0 bases, and 15 bases stayed unmatched. The germline V gene has CDR1 PRHDT and CDR2 FYEKMQ (reference sequence). The method was immunoSEQ multiplex PCR; TCRdb's version includes in-frame clones alone and lacks a portion of them. Of roughly 52,000 clones listed, approximately 84% are singletons. This clone was seen more than once but under ten times. Its antigen is unidentified. This sequence was found in an adult with an advanced solid tumor such as melanoma, head and neck, liver or kidney cancer. The chain uses TRBV13 and TRBJ2-7; TRBD1 matches 7 bases. The specimen comprised CD4+ or CD8+ T cells sorted from blood, sampled in a trial of the OX40 agonist ivuxolimab. The chain's CDR3 is CASSSDRVGTLGSYEQYF. CDR3 bases: TGTGCCAGCAGCTCTGACAGGGTCGGAACCTTGGGCTCCTACGAGCAGTACTTC.